This T cell receptor beta chain emerged from a study of sequential checkpoint blockade in melanoma. Treatment defined: randomized to nivolumab then ipilimumab (arm A) or the reverse (arm B). The CDR3 spans 15 residues. CDR1 and CDR2 from the germline V gene are SGHRS and YFSETQ. Generated by immunoSEQ multiplex PCR, the TCRdb table keeps only in-frame clones and is missing some. Here the sample spans tens of thousands of clones, 85% to 90% being singletons. This receptor was identified in a human donor with melanoma. This sequence joins TRBV5-1 and TRBJ2-7, with D possibly being TRBD1 (6 bases). With the DNA end fitting TRBJ2-5 better, the J assignment may be wrong. The material was CD8+ T cells sorted from blood (inferred from file names), obtained from a patient given nivolumab and ipilimumab in sequence. CDR3 region: CASSLALGQQETQYF. In DNA form, the CDR3 reads TGCGCCAGCAGCTTGGCATTGGGACAACAAGAGACCCAGTACTTC.